This TCR beta chain was captured by sequencing in a study of T cell responses to AZD1222 COVID-19 vaccine. Notes on the study in general: Spike as a whole was targeted by vaccine-associated CD4 TCRs, dominant at 160-218 and 743-854.

TCRdb's table, derived via immunoSEQ multiplex PCR, lists solely in-frame clones and lacks some. The sample has approximately 150,000 clones, around 90% seen once. Germline V gene sequence: CDR1 MNHEY, CDR2 SVGAGI. With V trimmed by 6 bases and J by 4 bases, 10 bases remained unmatched. The CDR3 is 15 residues long. Of note for this clone: The target antigen is unknown.

The source is an adult who received the AZD1222 COVID-19 vaccine. The chain couples TRBV6-5 to TRBJ2-3; TRBD2 agrees at 7 bases. The sample consisted of peripheral blood, taken 28 days after the second AZD1222 dose. The CDR3 DNA reads TGTGCCAGCAGATCAGCGGGATGGGAGGCAGATACGCAGTATTTT. This gives the protein CASRSAGWEADTQYF.